This T cell receptor beta chain was identified in a study of CD8 T cells in Susac syndrome (dated by TCRdb to the late 2010s). The study in broad terms: Among the sequenced Susac syndrome patients, about six had clinically active disease and roughly 8 were in clinical remission. Susac syndrome patients were therapy-naive, on corticosteroids (some also receiving IVIg), or on IVIg alone at blood withdrawal. Whether CD8+ T cell activation and differentiation in Susac syndrome was antigen driven was tested using repertoire sequencing.

RNA was extracted using the RNeasy kit, and about 0.45 to 1 microgram was reverse transcribed with random hexamers. The immunoSEQ multiplex PCR assay, which covers 54 Vbeta and 13 Jbeta segments, was used to amplify TCR beta CDR3 regions. PCR amplification bias was corrected by using a synthetic template baseline for primer optimization and computational correction. Per the source publication's procedure: Only productive sequences were kept, with reads annotated to V, D and J genes according to IMGT and analyzed in immunoSEQ Analyzer. Clonality was computed as one minus Shannon entropy normalized by log2 of the number of productive unique sequences. For each patient and control, public and private clones were evaluated among the 100 most prevalent clones. Clones were defined as Susac-specific if absent from the healthy and MS cohorts, from approximately 1,100 published viral clones and from other ImmuneACCESS disease sequences. The public reads were reanalyzed by TCRdb: fastp trimming at Q25, MiXCR alignment, in-frame beta chains only. Duplicate CDR3 protein sequences are folded into a single record with the most common DNA and genes. The V and J calls follow TCRdb's processing rather than the paper's. In all, the sample holds roughly 200,000 distinct CDR3 sequences, and 85% to 95% of those were seen once. The ten most abundant clones make up approximately 0.099% of the sample.

Sequences KGHDR (CDR1) and SFDVKD (CDR2) are obtained from the germline V gene. From its cysteine to its phenylalanine, the CDR3 spans 16 amino acids. Only the CDR3 DNA stays, 48 bases, in frame from base 1. The V end gives up 5 bases and the J end 4 bases, leaving 12 bases in the junction not matched to a gene. Peripheral blood CD8+ and CD4+ T cells from healthy donors, Susac syndrome patients and multiple sclerosis patients were profiled using high-throughput TCR beta sequencing. The Susac syndrome patients fulfilled recently defined diagnostic criteria for either definite or probable disease. Bulk CD8+ and CD4+ T cells were purified magnetically by negative isolation, whereas CD8+ TEMRA cells were enriched by FACS. Blood was drawn into EDTA tubes, processed within 24 hours, and PBMCs were isolated by density gradient centrifugation. PBMCs intended for TCR sequencing were cryopreserved in liquid nitrogen and thawed later in a water bath at 37 degrees C. The sorted or isolated CD4+, CD8+ and CD8+ TEMRA cells had a purity of 90% or higher.

Results and caveats for the whole study, not just this receptor: In the CD4+ T cell repertoire of Susac syndrome patients, clonal expansion was not detected. The number of individuals in the TCR sequencing and HLA analysis was recognized as being relatively small.

This clonotype has a single count. Its antigen target is currently unknown. Qualities for individual bases were not recorded, and no much larger clone is one base off. One read alone provides weak support. This TCR came from a human donor with Susac syndrome. The rearranged segments are TRBV24-1 and TRBJ2-5; TRBD2 fits 7 bases in the junction. Material: CD4+ T cells from PBMCs. The DNA sequence is given as TGTGCCACCAGTGTTCCTGGGGGGGGGAGTTCAGAGACCCAGTACTTC. Its protein is CATSVPGGGSSETQYF.